This TCR beta chain derives from a study of blood T cell repertoires in COVID-19. Trimming at V came to 5 bases and at J to 10 bases, leaving 5 bases not matched to a gene. The CDR3 contains 13 residues. Germline V gene lookup returns CDR1 SGDLS and CDR2 YYNGEE. The assay was immunoSEQ multiplex PCR, and TCRdb's table has in-frame clones only and misses some. This table holds 30,000 to 40,000 clones, about 90% found once. The chain carries TRBV9 and TRBJ1-6; 8 bases are a match to TRBD1. This TCR derives from a woman in her twenties or thirties in a cohort sampled during active COVID-19. The sequencing sample was made of peripheral blood. The CDR3, as DNA: TGTGCCAGCAGTGTGGCAGGGGGCTCACCCCTCCACTTT. This gives the protein CASSVAGGSPLHF.